The TCR beta chain under discussion was sequenced for a study of cytomegalovirus exposure and HLA in healthy donors. The trim removed 0 bases at V and 2 bases at J, leaving 1 base unmatched. There are 16 residues in the CDR3. CDR1 SGDLS and CDR2 YYNGEE come from the germline V gene. Findings and limits, study-wide: The classifier reportedly diagnosed cytomegalovirus status with high sensitivity and specificity. Several top significant clusters appeared, in a later analysis, to be linked to common viral pathogens. Per a prior analysis, the majority of TCR beta V segments were productive roughly 90% or roughly 30% of the time.

A multiplex PCR was run with 60 Vbeta primers and 13 Jbeta primers. The protocol was immunoSEQ multiplex PCR, while the TCRdb copy is restricted to in-frame clones and leaves out a portion. The sample contains about 130,000 clones, around 70% of which appear only once. This clone has just a few counts. The antigen is not known. Sequenced input: PBMCs. The source is a human donor in good health. The rearrangement uses TRBV9 and TRBJ2-1; 11 bases are a match to TRBD2. DNA of the CDR3: TGTGCCAGCAGCGTAGTGGGACTAGCGGCCTACAATGAGCAGTTCTTC. Its translation: CASSVVGLAAYNEQFF.